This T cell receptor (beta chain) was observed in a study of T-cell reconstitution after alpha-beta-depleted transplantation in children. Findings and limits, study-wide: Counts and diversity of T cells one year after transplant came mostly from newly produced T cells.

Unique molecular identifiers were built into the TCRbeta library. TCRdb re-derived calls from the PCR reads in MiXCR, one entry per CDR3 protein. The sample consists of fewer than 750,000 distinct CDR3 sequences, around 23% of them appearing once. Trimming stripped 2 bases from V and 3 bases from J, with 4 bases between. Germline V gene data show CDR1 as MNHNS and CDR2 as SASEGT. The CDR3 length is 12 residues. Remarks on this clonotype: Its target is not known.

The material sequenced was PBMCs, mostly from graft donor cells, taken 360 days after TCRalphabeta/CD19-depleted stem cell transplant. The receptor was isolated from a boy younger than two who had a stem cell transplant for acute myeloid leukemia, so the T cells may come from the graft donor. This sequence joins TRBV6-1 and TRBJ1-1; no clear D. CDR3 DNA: TGTGCCAGCAGTGAACAGCACACTGAAGCTTTCTTT. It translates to CASSEQHTEAFF.